The sequence of this T cell receptor (beta chain) was determined in a study of shared clonotypes between healthy human individuals. Every contributor of samples was a Caucasian grown-up residing in Nashville, Tennessee. Using immunoSEQ multiplex PCR, the repertoire was profiled, and TCRdb retains in-frame clones only, with some absent. Here the sample spans millions of clones, roughly 93% being singletons. The germline CDR1 and CDR2 sequences are KGHSH and LQKENI. Trimming took off 2 bases at V and 5 bases at J, with 12 bases between the two ends. The CDR3 runs to 14 residues. This chain connects TRBV18 to TRBJ2-5; D call uncertain. Specimen: naive CD4+ T cells from PBMCs. Documented subset: CD45RA+ positively selected. This clonotype originated in a man aged 18 to 30 in good health. Some clones in this sample may be carry-over from other donors' samples. The CDR3 nucleotides read TGTGCCAGCTCACCAAATAGGTTGACGGAGACCCAGTACTTC. Translation gives CASSPNRLTETQYF.